The present TCR beta chain was sequenced within a study of blood T cell repertoires in COVID-19. TCRdb's copy holds only in-frame clones and misses some; the assay was immunoSEQ multiplex PCR. The table records around 67,000 clones, around nine tenths of them present only once. The V gene lost 3 bases and the J gene lost 4 bases, with 13 bases spanning the gap. The CDR3 loop spans 14 amino acids. CDR1 and CDR2 from the germline V gene are SGHRS and YFSETQ. The TCR comes from a human donor in a cohort sampled during active COVID-19. The sequencing sample was made of peripheral blood. The chain links TRBV5-1 to TRBJ1-1; possible D gene TRBD1, 6 bases. The CDR3 nucleotides read TGCGCCAGCAGCTACGAGGACAGATTCACTGAAGCTTTCTTT. It yields the protein CASSYEDRFTEAFF.